The source of this TCR beta chain is a study of blood T cell repertoires in COVID-19. In the study overall: Acute-phase and convalescent COVID-19 samples originated in the United States, Italy and Spain.

The CDR3 has 14 residues. V was pared by 4 bases and J by 6 bases, with 12 bases between. CDR1 and CDR2 from the germline V gene are SEHNR and FQNEAQ (reference sequence). TCRdb's table, derived via immunoSEQ multiplex PCR, lists solely in-frame clones and lacks some. The sample lists 55,000 to 90,000 clones; more than 75% were seen once. The rearrangement uses TRBV7-9 and TRBJ2-2, with D possibly TRBD2 on 6 matching bases. The receptor was derived from a human donor in a cohort sampled during active COVID-19. Source material: peripheral blood. The CDR3 DNA reads as TGTGCCAGCAGCTGGAGGGGCTCCCCCGGGGAGCTGTTTTTT. This sequence encodes CASSWRGSPGELFF.